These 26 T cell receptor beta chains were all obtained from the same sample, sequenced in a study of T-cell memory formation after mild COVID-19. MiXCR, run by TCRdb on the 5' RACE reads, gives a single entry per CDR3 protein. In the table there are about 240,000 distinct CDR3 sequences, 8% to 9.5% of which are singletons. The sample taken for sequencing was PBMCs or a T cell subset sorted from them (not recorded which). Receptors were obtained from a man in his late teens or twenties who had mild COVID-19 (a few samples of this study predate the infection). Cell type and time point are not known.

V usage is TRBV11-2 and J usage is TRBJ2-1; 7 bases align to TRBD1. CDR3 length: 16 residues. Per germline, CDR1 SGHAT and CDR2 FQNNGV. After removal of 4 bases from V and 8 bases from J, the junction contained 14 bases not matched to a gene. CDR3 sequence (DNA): TGTGCCAGCAGCTCTACCGGGACAGATGAACTTGATGAGCAGTTCTTC. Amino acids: CASSSTGTDELDEQFF.

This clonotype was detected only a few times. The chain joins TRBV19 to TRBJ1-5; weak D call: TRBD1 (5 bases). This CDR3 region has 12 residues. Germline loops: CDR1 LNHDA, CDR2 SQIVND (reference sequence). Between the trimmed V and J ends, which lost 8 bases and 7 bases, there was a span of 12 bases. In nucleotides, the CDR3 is TGTGCCAGTTCGGACATTGGCCAGCCCCAGCATTTT. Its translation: CASSDIGQPQHF.

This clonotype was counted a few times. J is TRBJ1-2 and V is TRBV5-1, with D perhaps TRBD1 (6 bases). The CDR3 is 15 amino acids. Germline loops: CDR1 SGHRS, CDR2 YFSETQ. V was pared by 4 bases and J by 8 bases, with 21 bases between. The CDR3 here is CASSRGEQGLRGYTF. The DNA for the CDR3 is TGCGCCAGCAGCCGCGGGGAACAGGGATTGAGGGGCTACACCTTC.

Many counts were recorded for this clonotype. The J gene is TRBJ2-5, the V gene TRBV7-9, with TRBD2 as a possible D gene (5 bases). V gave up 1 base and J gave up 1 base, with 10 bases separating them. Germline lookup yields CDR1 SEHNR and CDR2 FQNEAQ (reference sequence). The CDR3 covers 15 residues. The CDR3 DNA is TGTGCCAGCAGCTTAGGCCCGGACTCCCAAGAGACCCAGTACTTC. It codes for CASSLGPDSQETQYF.

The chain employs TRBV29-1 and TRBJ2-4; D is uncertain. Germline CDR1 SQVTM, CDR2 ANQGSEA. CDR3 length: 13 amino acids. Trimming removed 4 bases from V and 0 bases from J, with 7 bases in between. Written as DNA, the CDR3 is TGCAGCGTTGGTCAGATAGCCAAAAACATTCAGTACTTC. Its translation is CSVGQIAKNIQYF.

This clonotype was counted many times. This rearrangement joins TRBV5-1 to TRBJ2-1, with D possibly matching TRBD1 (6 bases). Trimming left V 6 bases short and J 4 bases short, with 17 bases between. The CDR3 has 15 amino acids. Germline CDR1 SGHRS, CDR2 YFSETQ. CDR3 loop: CASTTGDIPYNEQFF. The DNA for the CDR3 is TGCGCCAGCACAACCGGGGACATTCCTTACAATGAGCAGTTCTTC.

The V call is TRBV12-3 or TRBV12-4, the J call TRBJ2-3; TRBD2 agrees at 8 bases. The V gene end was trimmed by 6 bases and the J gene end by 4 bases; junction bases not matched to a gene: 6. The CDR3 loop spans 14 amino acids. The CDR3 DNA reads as TGTGCCAGCAGGGCTCGGGGGGGGTCAGATACGCAGTATTTT. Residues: CASRARGGSDTQYF.

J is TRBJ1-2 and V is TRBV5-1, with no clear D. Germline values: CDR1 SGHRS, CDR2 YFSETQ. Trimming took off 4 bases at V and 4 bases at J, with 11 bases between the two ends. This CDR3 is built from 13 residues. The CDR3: CASSRGETYGYTF. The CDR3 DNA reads TGCGCCAGCAGCCGGGGAGAAACCTATGGCTACACCTTC.

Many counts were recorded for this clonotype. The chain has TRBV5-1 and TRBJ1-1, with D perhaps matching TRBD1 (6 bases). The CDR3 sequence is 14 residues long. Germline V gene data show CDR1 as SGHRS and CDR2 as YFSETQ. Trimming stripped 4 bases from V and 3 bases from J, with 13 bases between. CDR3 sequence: CASSTLTGDTEAFF. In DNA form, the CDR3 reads TGCGCCAGCAGCACCTTGACAGGAGACACTGAAGCTTTCTTT.

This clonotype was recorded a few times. The CDR3: CASSLGARSETQYF. CDR3 coding DNA: TGTGCCAGCAGCTTGGGGGCTAGATCGGAGACCCAGTACTTC. The chain links TRBV7-3 to TRBJ2-5, with TRBD1 as a possible D gene (6 bases). V lost 3 bases to trimming and J lost 5 bases, with 13 bases between them. This CDR3 has 14 amino acids. Germline lookup yields CDR1 SGHTA and CDR2 FQGTGA.

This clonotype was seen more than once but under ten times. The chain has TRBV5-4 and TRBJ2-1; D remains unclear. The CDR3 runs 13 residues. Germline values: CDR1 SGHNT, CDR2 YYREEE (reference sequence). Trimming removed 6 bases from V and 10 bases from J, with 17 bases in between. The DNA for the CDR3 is TGTGCCAGCACCTCCTTCGCTAGAGACGAGCAGTTCTTC. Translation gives CASTSFARDEQFF.

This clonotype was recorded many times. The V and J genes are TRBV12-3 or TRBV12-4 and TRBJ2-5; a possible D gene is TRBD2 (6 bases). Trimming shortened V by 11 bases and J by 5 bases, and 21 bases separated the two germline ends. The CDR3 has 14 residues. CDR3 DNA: TGTGCCTCCCGGGGCGGGGCTGCAGGGGAGACCCAGTACTTC. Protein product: CASRGGAAGETQYF.

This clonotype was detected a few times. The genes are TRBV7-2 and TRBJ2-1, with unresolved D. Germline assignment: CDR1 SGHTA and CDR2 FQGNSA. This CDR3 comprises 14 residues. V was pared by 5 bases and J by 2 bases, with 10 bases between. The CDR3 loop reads CASSKLSTYNEQFF. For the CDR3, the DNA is TGTGCCAGCAGCAAGCTTTCAACCTACAATGAGCAGTTCTTC.

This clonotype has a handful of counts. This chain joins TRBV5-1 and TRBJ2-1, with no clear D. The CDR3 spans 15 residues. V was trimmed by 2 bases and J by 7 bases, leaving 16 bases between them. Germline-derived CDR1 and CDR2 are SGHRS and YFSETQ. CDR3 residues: CASSFDGSPVNEQFF. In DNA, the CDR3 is TGCGCCAGCAGCTTCGACGGTTCCCCGGTGAATGAGCAGTTCTTC.

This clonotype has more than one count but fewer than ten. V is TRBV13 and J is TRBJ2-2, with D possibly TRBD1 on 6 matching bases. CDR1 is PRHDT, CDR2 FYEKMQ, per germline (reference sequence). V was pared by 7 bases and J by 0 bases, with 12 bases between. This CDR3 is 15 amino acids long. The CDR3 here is CASMQGTANTGELFF. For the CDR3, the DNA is TGTGCCAGCATGCAGGGGACCGCGAACACCGGGGAGCTGTTTTTT.

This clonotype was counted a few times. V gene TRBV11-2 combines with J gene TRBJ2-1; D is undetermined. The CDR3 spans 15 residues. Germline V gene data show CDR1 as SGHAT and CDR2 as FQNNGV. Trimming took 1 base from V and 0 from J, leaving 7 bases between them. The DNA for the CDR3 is TGTGCCAGCAGCTTAGCGCCGAACTCCTACAATGAGCAGTTCTTC. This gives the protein CASSLAPNSYNEQFF.

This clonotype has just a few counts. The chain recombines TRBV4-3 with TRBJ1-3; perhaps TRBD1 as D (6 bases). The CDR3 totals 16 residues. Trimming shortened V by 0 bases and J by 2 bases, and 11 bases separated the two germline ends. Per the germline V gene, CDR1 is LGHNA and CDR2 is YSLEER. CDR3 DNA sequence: TGCGCCAGCAGCCAAGATAGCGGGGGGCCTGGAAACACCATATATTTT. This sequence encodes CASSQDSGGPGNTIYF.

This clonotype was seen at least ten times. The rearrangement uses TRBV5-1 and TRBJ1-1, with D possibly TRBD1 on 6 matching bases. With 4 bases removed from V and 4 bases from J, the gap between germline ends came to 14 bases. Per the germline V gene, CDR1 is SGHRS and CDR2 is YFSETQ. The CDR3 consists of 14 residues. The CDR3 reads CASSVYREGTEAFF. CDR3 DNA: TGCGCCAGCAGCGTATACAGGGAGGGCACTGAAGCTTTCTTT.

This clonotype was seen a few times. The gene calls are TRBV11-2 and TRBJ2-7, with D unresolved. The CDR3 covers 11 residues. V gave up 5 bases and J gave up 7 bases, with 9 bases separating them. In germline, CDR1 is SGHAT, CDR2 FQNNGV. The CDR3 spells CASSAVWEQYF. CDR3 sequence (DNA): TGTGCCAGCAGCGCCGTGTGGGAGCAGTACTTC.

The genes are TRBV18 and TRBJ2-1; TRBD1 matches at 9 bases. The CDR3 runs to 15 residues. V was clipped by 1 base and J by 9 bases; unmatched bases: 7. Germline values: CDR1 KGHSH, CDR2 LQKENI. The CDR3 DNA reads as TGTGCCAGCTCACCACTCGGACAGGGGAGGAGTGAGCAGTTCTTC. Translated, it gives CASSPLGQGRSEQFF.

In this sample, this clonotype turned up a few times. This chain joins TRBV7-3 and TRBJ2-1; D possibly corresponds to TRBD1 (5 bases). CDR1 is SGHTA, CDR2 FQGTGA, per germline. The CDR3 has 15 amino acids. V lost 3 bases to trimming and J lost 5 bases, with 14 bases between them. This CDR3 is CASSFDSRANNEQFF. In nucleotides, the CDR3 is TGTGCCAGCAGCTTCGACAGCCGGGCCAACAATGAGCAGTTCTTC.

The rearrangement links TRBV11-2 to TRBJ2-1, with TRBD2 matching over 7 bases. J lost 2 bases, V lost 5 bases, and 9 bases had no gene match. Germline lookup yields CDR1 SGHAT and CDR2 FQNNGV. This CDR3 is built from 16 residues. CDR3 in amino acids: CASSLTPGRAYNEQFF. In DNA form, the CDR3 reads TGTGCCAGCAGCCTCACGCCGGGGAGGGCCTACAATGAGCAGTTCTTC.

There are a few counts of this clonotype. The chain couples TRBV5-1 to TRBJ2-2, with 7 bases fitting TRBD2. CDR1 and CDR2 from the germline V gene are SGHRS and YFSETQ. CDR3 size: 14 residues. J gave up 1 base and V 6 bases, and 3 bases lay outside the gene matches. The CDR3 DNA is TGCGCCAGCATCCCGGGAGGGAACACCGGGGAGCTGTTTTTT. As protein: CASIPGGNTGELFF.

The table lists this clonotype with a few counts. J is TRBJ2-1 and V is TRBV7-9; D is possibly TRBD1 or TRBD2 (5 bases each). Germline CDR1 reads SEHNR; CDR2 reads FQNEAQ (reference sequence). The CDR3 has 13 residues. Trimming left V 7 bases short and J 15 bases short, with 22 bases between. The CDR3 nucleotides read TGTGCCAGCACCCGACCCCGGGGCCTCCTTCGGTTCTTC. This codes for CASTRPRGLLRFF.

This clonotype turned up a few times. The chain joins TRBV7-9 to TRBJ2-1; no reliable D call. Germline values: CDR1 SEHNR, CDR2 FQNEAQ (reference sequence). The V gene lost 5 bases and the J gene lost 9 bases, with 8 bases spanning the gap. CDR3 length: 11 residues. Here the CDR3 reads CASSPAREQFF. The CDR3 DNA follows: TGTGCCAGCAGCCCCGCGCGTGAGCAGTTCTTC.

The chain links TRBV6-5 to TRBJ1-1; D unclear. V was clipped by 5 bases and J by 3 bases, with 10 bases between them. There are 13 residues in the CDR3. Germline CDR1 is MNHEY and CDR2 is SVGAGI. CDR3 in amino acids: CASSNTKDTEAFF. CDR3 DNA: TGTGCCAGCAGTAACACAAAGGACACTGAAGCTTTCTTT.